Listed below are T cell receptor beta chains from one sample, sequenced in a study of T cells after posttransplantation cyclophosphamide. Method: immunoSEQ multiplex PCR; TCRdb's copy keeps in-frame clones and lacks some. Sampling found tens of thousands of clones, none seen once. The material sequenced was PBMCs. The receptors were sampled from a man in his fifties or sixties in good health, CMV-negative, and a related stem cell transplant donor. Each CDR3 is given with its conserved first and last residue. A D gene is named only where the DNA matches it firmly. Rows give clone size only sometimes, using once, few, many, or a class for an expanded clone.

cdr3_aa	cdr3_nt	v_call	d_call	cdr3_length	j_call	clone_size
CASSQTSGIYNEQFF	TGTGCCAGCAGCCAAACGAGCGGGATCTACAATGAGCAGTTCTTC	TRBV9	TRBD2	15	TRBJ2-1	many
CASSSRDTEAFF	TGTGCCAGCAGCAGTCGTGACACTGAAGCTTTCTTT	TRBV28	NA	12	TRBJ1-1	many
CASSSFGNNSPLHF	TGCGCCAGCAGTTCCTTCGGGAATAATTCACCCCTCCACTTT	TRBV10-1	NA	14	TRBJ1-6	many
CASSPQGPEKLFF	TGCGCCAGCAGCCCACAGGGACCTGAAAAACTGTTTTTT	TRBV5-1	NA	13	TRBJ1-4	many
CASSVEGGQPQHF	TGTGCCAGCAGTGTAGAGGGAGGTCAGCCCCAGCATTTT	TRBV2	NA	13	TRBJ1-5	many
CASSLVGRVTGELFF	TGTGCCAGCAGCTTAGTCGGCAGGGTCACCGGGGAGCTGTTTTTT	TRBV7-9	NA	15	TRBJ2-2	many
CASSLTGTGYTF	TGTGCCAGCAGTTTGACAGGGACCGGCTACACCTTC	TRBV27	TRBD1	12	TRBJ1-2	many
CASSYSSRGRNTIYF	TGTGCCAGCAGTTACTCCTCCCGGGGGAGAAACACCATATATTTT	TRBV6-5	NA	15	TRBJ1-3	many
CACRRDRDSYEQYF	TGCGCCTGCCGACGGGACAGGGACTCCTACGAGCAGTACTTC	TRBV5-1	TRBD1	14	TRBJ2-7	many
CASSLGGQSYEQYF	TGCGCCAGCAGCTTGGGGGGACAGTCCTACGAGCAGTACTTC	TRBV5-1	TRBD1	14	TRBJ2-7	many
CASSNGLEIAGELFF	TGTGCCAGCAGTAACGGACTAGAAATCGCCGGGGAGCTGTTTTTT	TRBV6-1	TRBD2	15	TRBJ2-2	few
CASSYGEGSYEQYF	TGTGCCAGCAGTTACGGAGAGGGCTCCTACGAGCAGTACTTC	TRBV6-5	NA	14	TRBJ2-7	NA
CAISQHGERGGPDEQFF	TGTGCCATCAGTCAGCATGGGGAGCGGGGGGGCCCTGATGAGCAGTTCTTC	TRBV10-3	TRBD2	17	TRBJ2-1	many
CASSSGYNQPQHF	TGTGCCAGCAGTTCGGGTTACAATCAGCCCCAGCATTTT	TRBV6-6	NA	13	TRBJ1-5	many
CASSLSAGDYGYTF	TGTGCCAGCAGTTTATCGGCAGGGGACTATGGCTACACCTTC	TRBV28	NA	14	TRBJ1-2	many
CASSMGQGDTEAFF	TGCGCCAGCAGCATGGGACAGGGGGACACTGAAGCTTTCTTT	TRBV5-1	TRBD1	14	TRBJ1-1	many
CASMVRTGELFF	TGTGCCAGCATGGTACGGACCGGGGAGCTGTTTTTT	TRBV28	NA	12	TRBJ2-2	NA
CASRNPDRHHEQYF	TGTGCCAGCAGAAATCCTGACAGGCACCACGAGCAGTACTTC	TRBV27	NA	14	TRBJ2-7	many
CASSGGQFLSGNTIYF	TGTGCCAGCAGTGGCGGACAATTTCTCTCTGGAAACACCATATATTTT	TRBV6-1	NA	16	TRBJ1-3	many
CASRRQAEAFF	TGTGCCAGCAGAAGACAGGCCGAAGCTTTCTTT	TRBV6-5	NA	11	TRBJ1-1	few
CASSEGAHTEAFF	TGTGCCAGCAGTGAGGGGGCGCACACTGAAGCTTTCTTT	TRBV6-1	NA	13	TRBJ1-1	many
CASSLVGAGGPTDTQYF	TGTGCCAGCAGCTTAGTCGGAGCGGGAGGGCCCACAGATACGCAGTATTTT	TRBV7-8	TRBD2	17	TRBJ2-3	few
CASSLARAVAGGPYEQYF	TGTGCCAGCAGCTTAGCGCGGGCCGTAGCGGGGGGGCCCTACGAGCAGTACTTC	TRBV7-2	TRBD2	18	TRBJ2-7	many
CSARTREELFF	TGCAGTGCAAGGACGCGGGAGGAGCTGTTTTTT	TRBV20-1	NA	11	TRBJ2-2	many
CASSKSVRRFGEQYF	TGTGCCAGTAGTAAATCGGTACGGAGATTCGGCGAGCAGTACTTC	TRBV19	NA	15	TRBJ2-7	many
CASSLDLRVWQYF	TGTGCCAGCAGCTTAGATCTCCGGGTCTGGCAGTACTTC	TRBV7-9	NA	13	TRBJ2-7	many
CASSLRTGPLNEQFF	TGCGCCAGCAGCTTGAGGACAGGGCCCCTCAATGAGCAGTTCTTC	TRBV5-1	TRBD1	15	TRBJ2-1	many
CASSLNMGLANEQFF	TGTGCCAGCAGCTTAAATATGGGACTCGCGAATGAGCAGTTCTTC	TRBV7-3	NA	15	TRBJ2-1	many